These 2 T cell receptor beta chains originate from one sample sequenced in a study of blood T cell repertoires in COVID-19. The protocol was immunoSEQ multiplex PCR, while the TCRdb copy is restricted to in-frame clones and leaves out a portion. The data contain about 160,000 clones, 80% to 95% of them singletons. The sequenced sample consisted of peripheral blood. The receptors here all came from a woman aged 45-65 years with acute or convalescent COVID-19.

This chain connects TRBV6-5 to TRBJ1-1; 7 nucleotides align to TRBD1. V shed 0 bases, J shed 0 bases, and the junction held 4 bases outside the gene matches. The germline gives CDR1 MNHEY, CDR2 SVGAGI. There are 16 residues in the CDR3. In nucleotides, the CDR3 is TGTGCCAGCAGTTACTCGACGGGACAGTTGAACACTGAAGCTTTCTTT. Translating gives CASSYSTGQLNTEAFF.

V usage is TRBV2 and J usage is TRBJ2-3; 7 bases are a match to TRBD2. The J segment lost 0 bases and the V segment lost 5 bases, leaving 5 bases of the junction unmatched. From germline, CDR1 is SNHLY and CDR2 FYNNEI. The CDR3 sequence is 15 residues long. This CDR3 is CASSPSGASTDTQYF. CDR3 sequence (DNA): TGTGCCAGCAGTCCCAGCGGGGCTAGCACAGATACGCAGTATTTT.